Shown below are 10 T cell receptor beta chains from a single sample sequenced in a study of cytomegalovirus exposure and HLA in healthy donors. Amplification used 60 Vbeta primers and 13 Jbeta primers. Here immunoSEQ multiplex PCR was the method, and the copy in TCRdb shows in-frame clones only, minus some. The sample yields fewer than 250,000 clones, over 70% seen once. The specimen sequenced was PBMCs. The receptors come from a man aged 35 to 55 in good health and CMV-seropositive.

The chain is built from TRBV7-9 and TRBJ1-1; the match to TRBD1 covers 7 bases. Trimming took 7 bases from V and 1 from J; bases not matched to a gene: 6. The CDR3 is made up of 14 amino acids. The germline V gene encodes CDR1 SEHNR and CDR2 FQNEAQ (reference sequence). In nucleotides, the CDR3 is TGTGCCAGCACCAGGGGGGCCAAGAACACTGAAGCTTTCTTT. This encodes CASTRGAKNTEAFF.

The J gene is TRBJ2-5, the V gene TRBV25-1, with D perhaps TRBD1 (6 bases). The DNA matches TRBJ2-7 better at its end, which makes the J call doubtful. This CDR3 spans 13 amino acids. Germline V gene sequence: CDR1 MGHDK, CDR2 SYGVNS. For the CDR3, the DNA is TGTGCCAGCAGGGGACAAATGTTGCACGAGCAGTACTTC. Protein sequence: CASRGQMLHEQYF.

This chain joins TRBV6-1 and TRBJ2-7, with 8 bases matching TRBD1. Germline V CDR1 and CDR2: MNHNS, SASEGT. V was clipped by 6 bases and J by 1 base; unmatched bases: 8. This CDR3 region has 15 residues. The CDR3 reads CASSERQGISYEQYF. The DNA of the CDR3 is TGTGCCAGCAGCGAACGACAGGGGATTTCCTACGAGCAGTACTTC.

The rearrangement links TRBV14 to TRBJ2-1, with no clear D. Trimming removed 2 bases from V and 6 bases from J, with 14 bases in between. Germline V gene sequence: CDR1 SGHDN, CDR2 FVKESK. The CDR3 contains 15 residues. CDR3: CASSQLSLDANEQFF. CDR3 in DNA: TGTGCCAGCAGCCAATTGAGTCTAGACGCCAATGAGCAGTTCTTC.

The chain links TRBV7-9 to TRBJ2-3; 8 nucleotides line up with TRBD2. The CDR3 totals 14 residues. With V trimmed by 5 bases and J by 2 bases, 3 bases remained unmatched. Germline CDR1 SEHNR, CDR2 FQNEAQ (reference sequence). The CDR3 protein is CASSLSGNTDTQYF. The DNA of the CDR3 is TGTGCCAGCAGCCTTAGCGGGAACACAGATACGCAGTATTTT.

This clone was recorded a few times. This sequence joins TRBV6-1 and TRBJ2-5; 8 bases are a match to TRBD2. With 5 bases clipped from V and 5 bases from J, the junction kept 7 bases outside the gene matches. Germline CDR1 MNHNS, CDR2 SASEGT. The CDR3 sequence is 14 residues long. For the CDR3, the DNA is TGTGCCAGCAGTCCGGGACTAGTTCGTGAGACCCAGTACTTC. Translation: CASSPGLVRETQYF.

This sequence joins TRBV7-2 and TRBJ1-3; D is possibly TRBD1 (6 bases). The CDR3 contains 15 residues. The V gene lost 1 base and the J gene lost 4 bases, with 11 bases spanning the gap. In germline, CDR1 is SGHTA, CDR2 FQGNSA. In DNA, the CDR3 is TGTGCCAGCAGCTTAGTAACAGGGCCCGGAAACACCATATATTTT. Protein: CASSLVTGPGNTIYF.

V and J are TRBV6-6 and TRBJ1-1; TRBD1 aligns across 10 bases. Trimming at V came to 6 bases and at J to 1 base, leaving 8 bases not matched to a gene. The CDR3 covers 16 residues. From germline, CDR1 is MNHNY and CDR2 SVGAGI (reference sequence). CDR3 sequence (DNA): TGTGCCAGCAGAAGCGACAGGGGGCACGGGAACACTGAAGCTTTCTTT. This sequence encodes CASRSDRGHGNTEAFF.

The chain carries TRBV28 and TRBJ2-1; TRBD2 matches at 11 bases. J gave up 5 bases and V 5 bases, and 11 bases lay outside the gene matches. The CDR3 covers 17 residues. CDR1 is MDHEN, CDR2 SYDVKM, per germline. The CDR3 bases are TGTGCCAGCAGTCAATCTCCGGGACTAGCGGTTAACAATGAGCAGTTCTTC. This gives the protein CASSQSPGLAVNNEQFF.

CDR3 protein: CATSRGGGQGSGEQYF. The DNA for the CDR3 is TGTGCCACCAGCAGAGGCGGGGGACAGGGGAGCGGCGAGCAGTACTTC. The chain combines TRBV15 with TRBJ2-7, with TRBD1 matching 10 bases. The CDR3 runs to 16 residues. Germline V gives CDR1 LNHNV, CDR2 YYDKDF (reference sequence). The ends lost 1 base at V and 6 bases at J; junction bases unmatched: 9.